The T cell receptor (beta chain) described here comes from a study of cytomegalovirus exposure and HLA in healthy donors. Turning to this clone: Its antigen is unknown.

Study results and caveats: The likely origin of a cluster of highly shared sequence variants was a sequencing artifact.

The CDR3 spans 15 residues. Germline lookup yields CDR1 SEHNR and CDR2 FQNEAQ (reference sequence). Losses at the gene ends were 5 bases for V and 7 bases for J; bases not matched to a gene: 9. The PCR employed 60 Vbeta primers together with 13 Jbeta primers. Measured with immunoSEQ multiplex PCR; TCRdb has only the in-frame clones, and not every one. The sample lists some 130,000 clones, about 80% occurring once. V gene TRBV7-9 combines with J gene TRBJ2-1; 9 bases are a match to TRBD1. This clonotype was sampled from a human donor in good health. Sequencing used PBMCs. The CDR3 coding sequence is TGTGCCAGCAGCGATCCCGGGACAGGGCCAAATGAGCAGTTCTTC. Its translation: CASSDPGTGPNEQFF.